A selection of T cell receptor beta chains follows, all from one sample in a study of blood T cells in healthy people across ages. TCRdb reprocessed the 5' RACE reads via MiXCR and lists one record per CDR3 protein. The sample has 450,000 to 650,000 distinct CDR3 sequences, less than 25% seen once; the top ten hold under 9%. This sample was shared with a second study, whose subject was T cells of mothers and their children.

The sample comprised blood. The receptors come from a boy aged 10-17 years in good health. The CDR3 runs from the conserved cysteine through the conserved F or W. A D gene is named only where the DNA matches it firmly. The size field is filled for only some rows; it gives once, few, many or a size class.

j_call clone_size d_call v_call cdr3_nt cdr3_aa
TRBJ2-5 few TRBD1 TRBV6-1 TGTGCCAGCAGTAGGACCGGGACAGAAGAGACCCAGTACTTC CASSRTGTEETQYF
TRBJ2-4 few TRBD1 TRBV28 TGTGCCAGCAGTCAACAGGGGGCCAGAGACATTCAGTACTTC CASSQQGARDIQYF
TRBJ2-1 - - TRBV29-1 TGCAGCGTTGCCCACAATGAGCAGTTCTTC CSVAHNEQFF
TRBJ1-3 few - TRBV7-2 TGTGCCAGCAGCTTAACACCCCCGGAATTCCGAAACACCATATATTTT CASSLTPPEFRNTIYF
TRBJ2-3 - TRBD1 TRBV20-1 TGCAGTGCCGTCTCGACAGGGTTCGATACGCAGTATTTT CSAVSTGFDTQYF
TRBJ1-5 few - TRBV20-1 TGCAGTGCTCCCAAGGCGGGGGGTTGGGGCAATCAGCCCCAGCATTTT CSAPKAGGWGNQPQHF
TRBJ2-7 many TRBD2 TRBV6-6 TGTGCCAGCAGTACTGCGAGCGGGGGGGTAACGGAGCAGTACTTC CASSTASGGVTEQYF
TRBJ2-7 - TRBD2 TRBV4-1 TGCGCCAGCAGCCAGAGGGGGACTAGGATCTCCTACGAGCAGTACTTC CASSQRGTRISYEQYF
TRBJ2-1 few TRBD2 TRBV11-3 TGTGCCAGCAGCTTAGGACTAGCGGGAGGAATTGGCAATGAGCAGTTCTTC CASSLGLAGGIGNEQFF
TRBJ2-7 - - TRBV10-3 TGTGCCATCAGTAGACAGGCCGAAGCCGAGCAGTACTTC CAISRQAEAEQYF
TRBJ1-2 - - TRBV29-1 TGCAGCACTAGGGAAGAAGGATGGTCTGGCTACACCTTC CSTREEGWSGYTF
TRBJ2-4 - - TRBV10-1 TGCGCCAGCAGCCCTGGAAGGGCTTTTATTCAGTACTTC CASSPGRAFIQYF
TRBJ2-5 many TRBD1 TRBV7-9 TGTGCCAGCAGCTCCAGACAGGGAGAGCAAGAGACCCAGTACTTC CASSSRQGEQETQYF
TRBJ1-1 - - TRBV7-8 TGTGCCAGCAGCTTAGCCGCAGGGTTGGACACTGAAGCTTTCTTT CASSLAAGLDTEAFF
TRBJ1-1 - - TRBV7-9 TGTGCCAGCAGCTTAATTACAGGTCCACCAAAGAACACTGAAGCTTTCTTT CASSLITGPPKNTEAFF
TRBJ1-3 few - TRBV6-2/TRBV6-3 TGTGCCAGCAGTTACGGCTATAGCTCTCCGGATGGAAACACCATATATTTT CASSYGYSSPDGNTIYF
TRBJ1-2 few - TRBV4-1 TGCGCCAGCAGCCAAGAGCCCACAGGGAGCTATGGCTACACCTTC CASSQEPTGSYGYTF
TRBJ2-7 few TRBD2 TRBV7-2 TGTGCCAGCAGCGTTGGACTAGCGTTCTCCCCCCCTCACGAGCAGTACTTC CASSVGLAFSPPHEQYF
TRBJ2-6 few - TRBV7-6 TGTGCCAGCAGCCGCCACCGGGGGTCTGGGGCCAACGTCCTGACTTTC CASSRHRGSGANVLTF
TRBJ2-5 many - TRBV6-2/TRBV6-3 TGTGCCAGCAGCAGGGGTTACCGTGAGACCCAGTACTTC CASSRGYRETQYF
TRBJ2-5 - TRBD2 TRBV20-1 TGCAGTGCTAGCACCGGGGGGGAGGAGACCCAGTACTTC CSASTGGEETQYF
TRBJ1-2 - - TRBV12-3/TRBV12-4 TGTGCCAGCAGTTTAACCGACACTATCTATGGCTACACCTTC CASSLTDTIYGYTF
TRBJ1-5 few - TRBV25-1 TGTGCCAGCAGTGAAAAAGGCAATCAGCCCCAGCATTTT CASSEKGNQPQHF